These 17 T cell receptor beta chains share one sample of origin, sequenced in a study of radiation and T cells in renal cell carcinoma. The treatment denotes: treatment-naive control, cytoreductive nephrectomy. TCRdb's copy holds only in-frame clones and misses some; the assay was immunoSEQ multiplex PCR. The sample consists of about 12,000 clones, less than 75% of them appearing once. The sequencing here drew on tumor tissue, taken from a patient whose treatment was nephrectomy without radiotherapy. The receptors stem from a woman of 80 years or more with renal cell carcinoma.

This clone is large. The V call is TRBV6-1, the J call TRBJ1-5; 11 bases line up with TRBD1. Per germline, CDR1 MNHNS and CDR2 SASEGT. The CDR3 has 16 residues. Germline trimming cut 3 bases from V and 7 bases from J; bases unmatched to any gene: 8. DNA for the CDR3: TGTGCCAGCAGTGAGGTAGGACAGGGGGCCCGGCAGCCCCAGCATTTT. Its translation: CASSEVGQGARQPQHF.

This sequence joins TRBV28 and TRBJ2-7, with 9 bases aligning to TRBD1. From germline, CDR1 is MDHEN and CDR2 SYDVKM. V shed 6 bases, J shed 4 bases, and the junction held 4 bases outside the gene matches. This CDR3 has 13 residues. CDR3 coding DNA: TGTGCCAGCAGAGGACAGGGGAGATACGAGCAGTACGTC. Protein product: CASRGQGRYEQYV.

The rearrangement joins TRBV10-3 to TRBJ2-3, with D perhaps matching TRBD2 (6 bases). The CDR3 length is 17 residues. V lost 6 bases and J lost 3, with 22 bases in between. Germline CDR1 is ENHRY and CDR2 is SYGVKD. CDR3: CAIRSWEDAEGTDTQYF. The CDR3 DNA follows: TGTGCCATCAGGAGTTGGGAGGACGCGGAGGGTACAGATACGCAGTATTTT.

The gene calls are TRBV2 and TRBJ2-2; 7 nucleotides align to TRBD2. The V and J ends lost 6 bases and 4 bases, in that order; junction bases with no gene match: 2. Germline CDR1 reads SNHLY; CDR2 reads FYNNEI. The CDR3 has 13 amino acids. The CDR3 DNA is TGTGCCAGCAGGGTAGCGGGCACCGGGGAGCTGTTTTTT. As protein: CASRVAGTGELFF.

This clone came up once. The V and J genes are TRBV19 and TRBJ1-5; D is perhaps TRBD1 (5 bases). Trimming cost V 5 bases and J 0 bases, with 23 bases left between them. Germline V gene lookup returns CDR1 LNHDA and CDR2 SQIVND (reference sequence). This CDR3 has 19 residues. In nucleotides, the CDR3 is TGTGCCAGTAGTCTGGGGGGGACTTCAGGAGGATATAGCAATCAGCCCCAGCATTTT. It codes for CASSLGGTSGGYSNQPQHF.

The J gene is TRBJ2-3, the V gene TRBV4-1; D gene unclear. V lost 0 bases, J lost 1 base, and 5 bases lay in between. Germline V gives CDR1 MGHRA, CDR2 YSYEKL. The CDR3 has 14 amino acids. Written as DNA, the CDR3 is TGCGCCAGCAGCCAAGATTATGGCACAGATACGCAGTATTTT. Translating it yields CASSQDYGTDTQYF.

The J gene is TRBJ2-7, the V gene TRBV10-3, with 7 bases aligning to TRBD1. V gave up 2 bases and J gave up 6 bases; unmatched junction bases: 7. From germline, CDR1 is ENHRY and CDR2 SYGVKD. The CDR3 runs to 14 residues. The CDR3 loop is CAISERTGVGEQYV. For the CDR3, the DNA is TGTGCCATCAGTGAGAGAACAGGGGTGGGCGAGCAGTACGTC.

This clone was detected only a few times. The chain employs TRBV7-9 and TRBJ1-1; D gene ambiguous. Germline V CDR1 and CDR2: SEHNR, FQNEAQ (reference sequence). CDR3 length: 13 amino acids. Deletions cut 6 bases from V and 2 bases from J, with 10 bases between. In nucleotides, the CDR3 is TGTGCCAGCAGGGAGGCACCAAACACTGAAGCTTTCTTT. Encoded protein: CASREAPNTEAFF. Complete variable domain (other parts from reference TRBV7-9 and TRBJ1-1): DTGVSQNPRHKITKRGQNVTFRCDPISEHNRLYWYRQTLGQGPEFLTYFQNEAQLEKSRLLSDRFSAERPKGSFSTLEIQRTEQGDSAMYLCASREAPNTEAFFGQGTRLTVV.

CDR3 amino acids: CASSQGPTGGSYQETQYF. Here the CDR3 DNA reads TGTGCCAGCAGCCAAGGCCCCACAGGGGGAAGTTACCAAGAGACCCAGTACTTC. The chain recombines TRBV4-2 with TRBJ2-5; TRBD1 aligns across 8 bases. This CDR3 spans 18 amino acids. Germline values: CDR1 LGHNA, CDR2 YNFKEQ. The V segment lost 1 base and the J segment 0 bases; nucleotides outside the gene matches: 10.

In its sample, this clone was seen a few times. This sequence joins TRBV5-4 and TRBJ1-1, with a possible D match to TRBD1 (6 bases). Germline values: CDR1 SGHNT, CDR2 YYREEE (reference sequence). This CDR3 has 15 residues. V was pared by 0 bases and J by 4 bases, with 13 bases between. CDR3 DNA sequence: TGTGCCAGCAGCTTGGACCCCAGGGGAGGCACTGAAGCTTTCTTT. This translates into CASSLDPRGGTEAFF.

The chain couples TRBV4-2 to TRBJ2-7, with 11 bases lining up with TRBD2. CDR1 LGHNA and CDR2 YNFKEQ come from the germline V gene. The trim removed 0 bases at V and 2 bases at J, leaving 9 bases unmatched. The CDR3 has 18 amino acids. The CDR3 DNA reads TGTGCCAGCAGCCAAGAGGGTCTAGCGGGGGGCGCTACCTACGAGCAGTACTTC. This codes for CASSQEGLAGGATYEQYF.

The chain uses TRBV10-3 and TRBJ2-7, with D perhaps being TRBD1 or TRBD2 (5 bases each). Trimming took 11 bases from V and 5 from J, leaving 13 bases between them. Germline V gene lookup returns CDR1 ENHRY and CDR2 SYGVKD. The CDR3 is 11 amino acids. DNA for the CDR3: TGTGCCCAAGCGAGGGGTCACGAGCAGTACGTC. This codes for CAQARGHEQYV.

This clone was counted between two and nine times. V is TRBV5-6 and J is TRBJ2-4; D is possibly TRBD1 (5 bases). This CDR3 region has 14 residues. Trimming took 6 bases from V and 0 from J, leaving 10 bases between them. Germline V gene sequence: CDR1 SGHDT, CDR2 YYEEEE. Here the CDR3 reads CASIIRGAKNIQYF. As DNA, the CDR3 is TGTGCCAGCATCATTAGGGGAGCCAAAAACATTCAGTACTTC.

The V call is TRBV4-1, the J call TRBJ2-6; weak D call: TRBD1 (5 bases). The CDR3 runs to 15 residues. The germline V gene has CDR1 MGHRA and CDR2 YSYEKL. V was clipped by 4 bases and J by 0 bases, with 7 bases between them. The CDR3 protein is CASSLQGSGANVLTF. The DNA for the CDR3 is TGCGCCAGCAGCCTTCAGGGCTCTGGGGCCAACGTCCTGACTTTC.

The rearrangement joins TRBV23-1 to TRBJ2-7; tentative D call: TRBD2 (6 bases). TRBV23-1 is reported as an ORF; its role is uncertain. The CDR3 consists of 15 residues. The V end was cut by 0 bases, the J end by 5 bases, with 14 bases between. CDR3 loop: CASSQSPREAHEQYV. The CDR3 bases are TGCGCCAGCAGTCAATCGCCCAGGGAGGCCCACGAGCAGTACGTC.

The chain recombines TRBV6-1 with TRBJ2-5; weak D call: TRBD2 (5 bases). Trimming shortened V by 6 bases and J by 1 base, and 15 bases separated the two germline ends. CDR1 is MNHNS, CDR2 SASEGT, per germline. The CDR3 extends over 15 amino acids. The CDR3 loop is CASRTTGIAQETQYF. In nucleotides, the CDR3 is TGTGCCAGCAGAACGACGGGGATAGCCCAAGAGACCCAGTACTTC.

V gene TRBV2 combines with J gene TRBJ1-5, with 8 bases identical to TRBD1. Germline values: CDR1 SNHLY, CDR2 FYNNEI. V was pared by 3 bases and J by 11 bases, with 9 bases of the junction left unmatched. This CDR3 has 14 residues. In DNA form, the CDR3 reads TGTGCCAGCAGTGACAGGACAGGGCAATGGGCCCAGCATTTT. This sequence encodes CASSDRTGQWAQHF.